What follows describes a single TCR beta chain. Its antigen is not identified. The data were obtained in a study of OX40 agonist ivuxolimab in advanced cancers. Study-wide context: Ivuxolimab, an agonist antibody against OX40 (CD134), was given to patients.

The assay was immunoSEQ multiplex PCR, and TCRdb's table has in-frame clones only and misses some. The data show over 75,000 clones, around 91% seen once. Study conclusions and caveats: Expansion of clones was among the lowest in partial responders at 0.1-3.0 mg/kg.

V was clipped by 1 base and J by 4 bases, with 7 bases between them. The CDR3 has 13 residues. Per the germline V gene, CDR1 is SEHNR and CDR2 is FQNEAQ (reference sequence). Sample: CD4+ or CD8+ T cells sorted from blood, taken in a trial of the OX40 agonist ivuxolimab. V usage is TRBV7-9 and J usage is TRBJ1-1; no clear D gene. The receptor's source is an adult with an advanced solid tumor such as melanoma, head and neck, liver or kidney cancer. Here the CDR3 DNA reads TGTGCCAGCAGCTTAGGGTCCGGCACTGAAGCTTTCTTT. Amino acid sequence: CASSLGSGTEAFF.